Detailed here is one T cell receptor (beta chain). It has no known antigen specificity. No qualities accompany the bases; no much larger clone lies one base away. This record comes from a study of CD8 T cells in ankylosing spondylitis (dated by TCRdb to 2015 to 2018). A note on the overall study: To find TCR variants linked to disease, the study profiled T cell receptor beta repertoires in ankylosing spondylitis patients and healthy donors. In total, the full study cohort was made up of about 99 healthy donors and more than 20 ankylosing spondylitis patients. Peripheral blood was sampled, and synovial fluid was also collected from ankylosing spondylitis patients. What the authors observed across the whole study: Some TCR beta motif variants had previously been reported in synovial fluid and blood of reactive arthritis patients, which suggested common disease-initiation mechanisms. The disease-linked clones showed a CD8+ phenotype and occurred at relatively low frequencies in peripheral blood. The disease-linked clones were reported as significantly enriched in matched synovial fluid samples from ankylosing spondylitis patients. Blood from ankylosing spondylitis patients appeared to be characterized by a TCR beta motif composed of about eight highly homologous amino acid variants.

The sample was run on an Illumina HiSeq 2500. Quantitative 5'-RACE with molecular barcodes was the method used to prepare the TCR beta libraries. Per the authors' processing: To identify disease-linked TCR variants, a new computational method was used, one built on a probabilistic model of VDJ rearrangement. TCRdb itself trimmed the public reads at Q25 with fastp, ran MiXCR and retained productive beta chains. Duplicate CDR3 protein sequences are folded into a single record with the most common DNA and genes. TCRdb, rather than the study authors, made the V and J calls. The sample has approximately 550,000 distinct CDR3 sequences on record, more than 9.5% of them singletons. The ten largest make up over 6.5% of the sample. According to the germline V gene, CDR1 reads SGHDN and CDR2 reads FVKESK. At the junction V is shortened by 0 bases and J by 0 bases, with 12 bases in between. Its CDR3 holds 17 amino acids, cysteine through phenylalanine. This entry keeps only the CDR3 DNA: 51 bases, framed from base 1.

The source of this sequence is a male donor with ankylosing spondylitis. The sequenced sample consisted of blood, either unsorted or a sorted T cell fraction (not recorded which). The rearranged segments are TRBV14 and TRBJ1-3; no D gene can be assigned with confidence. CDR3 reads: CASSQDLGSISGNTIYF. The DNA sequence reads TGTGCCAGCAGCCAAGATCTGGGCAGCATCTCTGGAAACACCATATATTTT.